This is a list of T cell receptor beta chains from one sample in a study of T cell responses to AZD1222 COVID-19 vaccine. Here immunoSEQ multiplex PCR was the method, and the copy in TCRdb shows in-frame clones only, minus some. Altogether approximately 140,000 clones are present, roughly 90% being singletons, with the ten largest covering 5.5% to 6.5%. The starting material was peripheral blood, obtained on day 0 of AZD1222 vaccination. These receptors were taken from an adult in good health. Both conserved end residues are part of each CDR3. Fields, in order: clone size, D gene, V gene, J gene, CDR3 DNA, CDR3 protein. The D gene is left open where the match is weak. A row's size may be missing; if present it is once, few, many or a size class.

clone size: NA; D gene: NA; V gene: TRBV27; J gene: TRBJ1-5; CDR3 DNA: TGTGCCAGCAGTTTTCAGGGCACGAGCAATCAGCCCCAGCATTTT; CDR3 protein: CASSFQGTSNQPQHF
clone size: NA; D gene: TRBD2; V gene: TRBV7-2; J gene: TRBJ2-3; CDR3 DNA: TGTGCCAGCAGCTTAAGAGGGGGGAGCGGGGGGATCACAGATACGCAGTATTTT; CDR3 protein: CASSLRGGSGGITDTQYF
clone size: NA; D gene: NA; V gene: TRBV19; J gene: TRBJ2-1; CDR3 DNA: TGTGCCAGTAGTAAGTCAGGGCTAAGGCATGAGCAGTTCTTC; CDR3 protein: CASSKSGLRHEQFF
clone size: NA; D gene: TRBD2; V gene: TRBV2; J gene: TRBJ2-5; CDR3 DNA: TGTGCCAGCAGTGAAGCAACCCGGACTAGCGAGACCGAAGAGACCCAGTACTTC; CDR3 protein: CASSEATRTSETEETQYF
clone size: NA; D gene: TRBD1; V gene: TRBV23-1; J gene: TRBJ1-1; CDR3 DNA: TGCGCCAGCAGTCAAACTACCGGGACAGGAGGGACTGAAGCTTTCTTT; CDR3 protein: CASSQTTGTGGTEAFF
clone size: NA; D gene: NA; V gene: TRBV7-9; J gene: TRBJ2-1; CDR3 DNA: TGTGCCAGCAGCCTAATATTGGCGGGTACGAGCTCCTACAATGAGCAGTTCTTC; CDR3 protein: CASSLILAGTSSYNEQFF
clone size: NA; D gene: NA; V gene: TRBV6-6; J gene: TRBJ1-1; CDR3 DNA: TGTGCCAGCAGTTACTCAGATGGGCGAACTGAAGCTTTCTTT; CDR3 protein: CASSYSDGRTEAFF
clone size: NA; D gene: NA; V gene: TRBV5-8; J gene: TRBJ2-3; CDR3 DNA: TGTGCCAGCAACACTAGGGCCACAGATACGCAGTATTTT; CDR3 protein: CASNTRATDTQYF
clone size: NA; D gene: NA; V gene: TRBV27; J gene: TRBJ1-2; CDR3 DNA: TGTGCCAGCAGTTTAAGCACCGACCACACAACTAACTATGGCTACACCTTC; CDR3 protein: CASSLSTDHTTNYGYTF
clone size: NA; D gene: NA; V gene: TRBV24-1; J gene: TRBJ2-3; CDR3 DNA: TGTGCCACCGGGGGGGACAGCTCTAGCACAGATACGCAGTATTTT; CDR3 protein: CATGGDSSSTDTQYF
clone size: NA; D gene: TRBD1; V gene: TRBV4-3; J gene: TRBJ1-2; CDR3 DNA: TGCGCCAGCAGCAAAGGACAGGGAGATTATGGCTACACCTTC; CDR3 protein: CASSKGQGDYGYTF
clone size: NA; D gene: NA; V gene: TRBV30; J gene: TRBJ1-6; CDR3 DNA: TGTGCCTGGATGTGGGGGGATAATTCACCCCTCCACTTT; CDR3 protein: CAWMWGDNSPLHF
clone size: NA; D gene: TRBD1; V gene: TRBV2; J gene: TRBJ1-4; CDR3 DNA: TGTGCCAGCAGTGCGGGACAGGGGGTCGCAACTAATGAAAAACTGTTTTTT; CDR3 protein: CASSAGQGVATNEKLFF
clone size: NA; D gene: NA; V gene: TRBV15; J gene: TRBJ2-7; CDR3 DNA: TGTGCCACCAGCCTTACACGGCTATACTCCTACGAGCAGTACTTC; CDR3 protein: CATSLTRLYSYEQYF
clone size: NA; D gene: TRBD1; V gene: TRBV29-1; J gene: TRBJ2-2; CDR3 DNA: TGCAGCGTCCGGACAGGGGGCACCGGGGAGCTGTTTTTT; CDR3 protein: CSVRTGGTGELFF
clone size: once; D gene: TRBD2; V gene: TRBV4-2; J gene: TRBJ2-1; CDR3 DNA: TGTGCCAGCAGCCAAGAGCGGACTAGCGGCTACAATGAGCAGTTCTTC; CDR3 protein: CASSQERTSGYNEQFF
clone size: NA; D gene: NA; V gene: TRBV28; J gene: TRBJ1-1; CDR3 DNA: TGTGCCACTACGTTTTGGGGGTCGATCCCGAACACTGAAGCTTTCTTT; CDR3 protein: CATTFWGSIPNTEAFF
clone size: NA; D gene: NA; V gene: TRBV24-1; J gene: TRBJ1-2; CDR3 DNA: TGTGCCACCAGTGATAGGGAACAGTACTATGGCTACACCTTC; CDR3 protein: CATSDREQYYGYTF
clone size: NA; D gene: NA; V gene: TRBV7-9; J gene: TRBJ1-2; CDR3 DNA: TGTGCCAGCAGCCACCCACGGAAGCCAGAGGACTATGGCTACACCTTC; CDR3 protein: CASSHPRKPEDYGYTF
clone size: NA; D gene: NA; V gene: TRBV11-1; J gene: TRBJ2-3; CDR3 DNA: TGTGCCAGCAGCCTAGGCTCTAGCACAGATACGCAGTATTTT; CDR3 protein: CASSLGSSTDTQYF
clone size: NA; D gene: TRBD2; V gene: TRBV9; J gene: TRBJ2-1; CDR3 DNA: TGTGCCAGCAGCGTAGCCGGGAGGACTAGCGGCTACAATGAGCAGTTCTTC; CDR3 protein: CASSVAGRTSGYNEQFF
clone size: NA; D gene: NA; V gene: TRBV28; J gene: TRBJ1-1; CDR3 DNA: TGTGCCAGCAGGGCTACCAGGGGAACTGAAGCTTTCTTT; CDR3 protein: CASRATRGTEAFF
clone size: NA; D gene: NA; V gene: TRBV7-6; J gene: TRBJ2-7; CDR3 DNA: TGTGCCAGCAGTCGACTAGTCCTTGGCGAGCAGTACTTC; CDR3 protein: CASSRLVLGEQYF
clone size: NA; D gene: TRBD2; V gene: TRBV23-1; J gene: TRBJ2-1; CDR3 DNA: TGCGCCAGCAGTCAACCAGACCGGACTAGCGGGAGCGACAATGAGCAGTTCTTC; CDR3 protein: CASSQPDRTSGSDNEQFF
clone size: once; D gene: TRBD2; V gene: TRBV7-3; J gene: TRBJ2-7; CDR3 DNA: TGTGCCAGCAGCTTAATAAGCGGGAGCTCCTACGAGCAGTACTTC; CDR3 protein: CASSLISGSSYEQYF
clone size: NA; D gene: TRBD2; V gene: TRBV28; J gene: TRBJ2-7; CDR3 DNA: TGTGCCAGCAGCCGCCCAGCGGGGGGCTCCTACGAGCAGTACTTC; CDR3 protein: CASSRPAGGSYEQYF
clone size: NA; D gene: NA; V gene: TRBV11-2; J gene: TRBJ2-1; CDR3 DNA: TGTGCCAGCAGCGAGATACAGGGCTTGGGCGAGCAGTTCTTC; CDR3 protein: CASSEIQGLGEQFF
clone size: NA; D gene: NA; V gene: TRBV20-1; J gene: TRBJ2-5; CDR3 DNA: TGCAGTGCTAGTCCGGGACCGAAGACCCAGTACTTC; CDR3 protein: CSASPGPKTQYF
clone size: NA; D gene: NA; V gene: TRBV30; J gene: TRBJ1-1; CDR3 DNA: TGTGCCTGGAGTGTACTAAGTGGGACTGAAGCTTTCTTT; CDR3 protein: CAWSVLSGTEAFF
clone size: NA; D gene: TRBD1; V gene: TRBV28; J gene: TRBJ1-2; CDR3 DNA: TGTGCCAGCAGTTTTGGAGACAGGGAACGTGGCTACACCTTC; CDR3 protein: CASSFGDRERGYTF
clone size: NA; D gene: TRBD1; V gene: TRBV6-2/TRBV6-3; J gene: TRBJ2-7; CDR3 DNA: TGTGCCAGCAGCGTGACAGGGGCCCCTTACGAGCAGTACTTC; CDR3 protein: CASSVTGAPYEQYF
clone size: NA; D gene: NA; V gene: TRBV11-3; J gene: TRBJ2-1; CDR3 DNA: TGTGCCAGCAGGACGGGGCTAGCAGCCTACAATGAGCAGTTCTTC; CDR3 protein: CASRTGLAAYNEQFF
clone size: NA; D gene: NA; V gene: TRBV28; J gene: TRBJ1-6; CDR3 DNA: TGTGCCAGCAGTTCCTACGGCAATTCACCCCTCCACTTT; CDR3 protein: CASSSYGNSPLHF
clone size: NA; D gene: TRBD1; V gene: TRBV15; J gene: TRBJ2-7; CDR3 DNA: TGTGCCACCAGCAGACCGACAGGGGTTACGAACGAGCAGTACTTC; CDR3 protein: CATSRPTGVTNEQYF